This entry lists 19 T cell receptor beta chains sequenced from one sample in a study of blood T cell repertoires in COVID-19 (TCRdb year 2020). Libraries were prepared through the immunoSEQ multiplex PCR assay. TCRdb re-hosts the immuneACCESS table, in-frame sequences only. Its copies lack some clones; in the studies checked, an unresolved V gene accounts for under half of them, and the cause for the rest is not known. Here the sample has approximately 76,000 clones; 82% occur a single time. The ten largest clones capture 11% of the sample. Sequencing input: peripheral blood. Receptors originate from a man aged 45-65 years with acute or convalescent COVID-19.

The rearrangement uses TRBV7-8 and TRBJ2-1; 8 positions agree with TRBD1. The CDR3 is 15 amino acids. J gave up 0 bases and V 5 bases, and 3 bases lay outside the gene matches. Germline CDR1 and CDR2: SGHVS and FQNEAQ. The CDR3 region has the DNA TGTGCCAGCAGCAGGACAGGGAGCTCCTACAATGAGCAGTTCTTC. It codes for CASSRTGSSYNEQFF.

The J gene is TRBJ2-2, the V gene TRBV7-2, with 9 bases fitting TRBD2. Germline-derived CDR1 and CDR2 are SGHTA and FQGNSA. This CDR3 contains 14 residues. V lost 3 bases to trimming and J lost 4 bases; unmatched junction nucleotides: 0. CDR3 bases: TGTGCCAGCAGCTTTAGCGGGGGCACCGGGGAGCTGTTTTTT. It yields the protein CASSFSGGTGELFF.

The rearrangement links TRBV6-5 to TRBJ2-1; 7 bases are a match to TRBD1. Germline assignment: CDR1 MNHEY and CDR2 SVGAGI. The CDR3 is made up of 14 amino acids. V was clipped by 5 bases and J by 5 bases; unmatched bases: 6. The DNA of the CDR3 is TGTGCCAGCAGTCCCGGGACAGACAACAATGAGCAGTTCTTC. Its protein product is CASSPGTDNNEQFF.

The V call is TRBV7-6, the J call TRBJ1-6; D gene unclear. Germline CDR1 reads SGHVS; CDR2 reads FNYEAQ. The length of the CDR3 is 13 residues. V lost 5 bases and J 5 bases, leaving 7 bases between the germline ends. The CDR3: CASSLQNNSPLHF. As DNA, the CDR3 is TGTGCCAGCAGCCTCCAGAATAATTCACCCCTCCACTTT.

V and J are TRBV28 and TRBJ1-1; D uncertain. Germline CDR1 MDHEN, CDR2 SYDVKM. Trimming took 6 bases from V and 1 from J, leaving 3 bases between them. The CDR3 extends over 11 amino acids. The CDR3 spells CASSRNTEAFF. CDR3 coding DNA: TGTGCCAGCAGCCGGAACACTGAAGCTTTCTTT.

This chain joins TRBV3-1 (or the pseudogene TRBV3-2) and TRBJ1-2, with D possibly TRBD1 on 5 matching bases. The V end lost 1 base, the J end lost 7 bases, and 10 bases lay between the germline ends. Germline V lookup: CDR1 LGHDT, CDR2 YNNKEL (reference sequence). This CDR3 spans 13 amino acids. CDR3 sequence: CASSQVSRGGYTF. DNA for the CDR3: TGTGCCAGCAGCCAAGTTTCAAGGGGTGGCTACACCTTC.

The genes are TRBV5-1 and TRBJ1-6; possible D gene TRBD1, 6 bases. The CDR3 sequence is 16 residues long. The V end lost 4 bases, the J end lost 9 bases, and 20 bases lay between the germline ends. The germline gives CDR1 SGHRS, CDR2 YFSETQ. The CDR3 loop is CASSLPLQGSTSPLHF. CDR3 sequence (DNA): TGCGCCAGCAGCCTCCCCCTACAGGGTAGTACTTCACCCCTCCACTTT.

The rearrangement joins TRBV7-3 to TRBJ2-3; D is unclear. This CDR3 is built from 17 residues. V was shortened by 4 bases and J by 0 bases, with 17 bases between the two germline ends. Germline V gene sequence: CDR1 SGHTA, CDR2 FQGTGA. The CDR3 sequence is CASSSPLLGTSTDTQYF. For the CDR3, the DNA is TGTGCCAGCAGCTCACCCCTACTGGGCACTAGCACAGATACGCAGTATTTT.

This chain links TRBV15 with TRBJ1-2; TRBD1 aligns across 9 bases. Germline V gene lookup returns CDR1 LNHNV and CDR2 YYDKDF (reference sequence). V lost 0 bases to trimming and J lost 7 bases; unmatched junction nucleotides: 15. The CDR3 is 18 amino acids. The chain's CDR3 is CATSRDIGSRDRVVGYTF. Written as DNA, the CDR3 is TGTGCCACCAGCAGAGATATAGGGAGCCGGGACAGGGTGGTTGGCTACACCTTC.

The chain recombines TRBV7-2 with TRBJ2-7; weak D call: TRBD2 (6 bases). The CDR3 is made up of 14 amino acids. CDR1 SGHTA and CDR2 FQGNSA come from the germline V gene. The V end lost 2 bases, the J end lost 7 bases, and 15 bases lay between the germline ends. CDR3 residues: CASSLRPQGGEQYF. In DNA, the CDR3 is TGTGCCAGCAGCTTAAGGCCCCAAGGAGGGGAGCAGTACTTC. Complete variable domain (other parts from reference TRBV7-2 and TRBJ2-7): GAGVSQSPSNKVTEKGKDVELRCDPISGHTALYWYRQSLGQGLEFLIYFQGNSAPDKSGLPSDRFSAERTGGSVSTLTIQRTQQEDSAVYLCASSLRPQGGEQYFGPGTRLTVT.

V gene TRBV29-1 combines with J gene TRBJ1-1; possible D gene TRBD1, 5 bases. The CDR3 covers 13 residues. Per germline, CDR1 SQVTM and CDR2 ANQGSEA. Trimming shortened V by 4 bases and J by 3 bases, and 12 bases separated the two germline ends. The CDR3, as DNA: TGCAGCGTTGTAGGGGCTGGATACACTGAAGCTTTCTTT. It specifies CSVVGAGYTEAFF.

This sequence joins TRBV3-1 (or the pseudogene TRBV3-2) and TRBJ1-1; D ambiguous. Germline CDR1 is LGHDT and CDR2 is YNNKEL (reference sequence). V dropped 1 base and J dropped 1 base, with 4 bases sitting between them. This CDR3 spans 13 amino acids. CDR3 nucleotides: TGTGCCAGCAGCCAAGTACAGAACACTGAAGCTTTCTTT. Protein product: CASSQVQNTEAFF.

J is TRBJ2-7 and V is TRBV28; unclear D gene. The CDR3 totals 12 residues. V lost 1 base to trimming and J lost 1 base, with 2 bases between them. Germline V gives CDR1 MDHEN, CDR2 SYDVKM. The CDR3 DNA follows: TGTGCCAGCAGTTTATCGTCCTACGAGCAGTACTTC. Protein: CASSLSSYEQYF. Complete variable domain (other parts from reference TRBV28 and TRBJ2-7): DVKVTQSSRYLVKRTGEKVFLECVQDMDHENMFWYRQDPGLGLRLIYFSYDVKMKEKGDIPEGYSVSREKKERFSLILESASTNQTSMYLCASSLSSYEQYFGPGTRLTVT.

The V gene is TRBV18, the J gene TRBJ1-5, with D unresolved. Germline CDR1 is KGHSH and CDR2 is LQKENI. Trimming cost V 6 bases and J 2 bases, with 11 bases left between them. The CDR3 has 14 residues. Here the CDR3 DNA reads TGTGCCAGCTCTCTCGATAGTGGCAATCAGCCCCAGCATTTT. Its translation: CASSLDSGNQPQHF. Full variable domain (rest looked up from reference TRBV18 and TRBJ1-5): NAGVMQNPRHLVRRRGQEARLRCSPMKGHSHVYWYRQLPEEGLKFMVYLQKENIIDESGMPKERFSAEFPKEGPSILRIQQVVRGDSAAYFCASSLDSGNQPQHFGDGTRLSIL.

The V and J genes are TRBV9 and TRBJ2-3; D is unresolved. The CDR3 runs to 14 residues. The V end lost 4 bases, the J end lost 1 base, and 10 bases lay between the germline ends. Germline V CDR1 and CDR2: SGDLS, YYNGEE. This CDR3 reads CASSPPTGTDTQYF. Here the CDR3 DNA reads TGTGCCAGCAGCCCACCGACTGGCACAGATACGCAGTATTTT.

The gene calls are TRBV7-2 and TRBJ1-2; 9 bases agree with TRBD1. V lost 5 bases and J lost 0; bases outside the gene matches: 4. Germline V gene sequence: CDR1 SGHTA, CDR2 FQGNSA. The CDR3 covers 15 residues. CDR3 loop: CASSTRQGANYGYTF. Written as DNA, the CDR3 is TGTGCCAGCAGCACCCGACAGGGGGCTAACTATGGCTACACCTTC.

J is TRBJ1-1 and V is TRBV29-1; the D gene is possibly TRBD1 (6 bases). V lost 4 bases to trimming and J lost 2 bases, with 8 bases between them. The CDR3 has 12 residues. Germline-derived CDR1 and CDR2 are SQVTM and ANQGSEA. For the CDR3, the DNA is TGCAGCGTTGTCAGGGGAAACACTGAAGCTTTCTTT. It is translated as CSVVRGNTEAFF.

This rearrangement joins TRBV5-1 to TRBJ1-1; D perhaps matches TRBD1 (6 bases). The CDR3 runs to 13 residues. Per germline, CDR1 SGHRS and CDR2 YFSETQ. Between the trimmed V and J ends, which lost 5 bases and 1 base, there was a span of 9 bases. CDR3 nucleotides: TGCGCCAGCAGTCTACAGGGGAACACTGAAGCTTTCTTT. It codes for CASSLQGNTEAFF. The full variable domain, with the rest looked up from reference TRBV5-1 and TRBJ1-1, is KAGVTQTPRYLIKTRGQQVTLSCSPISGHRSVSWYQQTPGQGLQFLFEYFSETQRNKGNFPGRFSGRQFSNSRSEMNVSTLELGDSALYLCASSLQGNTEAFFGQGTRLTVV.

This clone was seen a single time. This CDR3 reads CASSLDGAYEQYF. CDR3 nucleotides: TGCGCCAGCAGCTTGGACGGAGCCTACGAGCAGTACTTC. V usage is TRBV5-1 and J usage is TRBJ2-7; D gene uncertain. V shed 0 bases and J shed 2 bases, with 6 bases lying between them. This CDR3 has 13 amino acids. Germline V gene data show CDR1 as SGHRS and CDR2 as YFSETQ.